These 28 T cell receptor beta chains originate from one sample sequenced in a study of T and B cells in COVID-19 patients. TRB rearrangements were amplified by multiplex PCR with BIOMED2 TRB-A/B primers. TCRdb re-called the multiplex PCR reads with MiXCR, one entry per CDR3 protein. The repertoire holds about 3,800 distinct CDR3 sequences, with 23% as singletons. Blood genomic DNA input for TRB amplification was roughly 220-500 ng. Sequencing input: blood. These TCRs come from a human donor with active COVID-19.

This clonotype was detected a few times. This chain links TRBV5-1 with TRBJ2-5; tentatively, D is TRBD2 (5 bases). The CDR3 consists of 14 residues. Trimming cost V 4 bases and J 3 bases, with 13 bases left between them. Germline loops: CDR1 SGHRS, CDR2 YFSETQ. In DNA, the CDR3 is TGCGCCAGCAGCCCCTCGAGGCGGGAAGAGACCCAGTACTTC. Protein product: CASSPSRREETQYF. Full variable domain (outside the CDR3, taken from reference TRBV5-1 and TRBJ2-5): KAGVTQTPRYLIKTRGQQVTLSCSPISGHRSVSWYQQTPGQGLQFLFEYFSETQRNKGNFPGRFSGRQFSNSRSEMNVSTLELGDSALYLCASSPSRREETQYFGPGTRLLVL.

This clonotype rates as medium-sized. This rearrangement joins TRBV5-4 to TRBJ2-3; the D is unclear. Trimming left V 8 bases short and J 4 bases short, with 17 bases between. Germline V gene sequence: CDR1 SGHNT, CDR2 YYREEE (reference sequence). This CDR3 has 14 amino acids. The CDR3 coding sequence is TGTGCCAGTCACAGCCGAACTAAACCAGATACGCAGTATTTT. Its protein is CASHSRTKPDTQYF.

This clonotype was observed many times. This sequence joins TRBV18 and TRBJ2-3; D is ambiguous. Germline lookup yields CDR1 KGHSH and CDR2 LQKENI. The ends were cut back, 6 bases at V and 5 bases at J, with 12 bases in the middle. The length of the CDR3 is 13 residues. DNA for the CDR3: TGTGCCAGCTCCCCCAACTGGGGAGATACGCAGTATTTT. Amino acids: CASSPNWGDTQYF.

By proportion, this clonotype is medium-sized. The chain recombines TRBV5-4 with TRBJ2-6, with TRBD2 as a possible D gene (7 bases). Trimming left V 4 bases short and J 4 bases short, with 18 bases between. Germline V gene lookup returns CDR1 SGHNT and CDR2 YYREEE (reference sequence). The CDR3 has 17 residues. This CDR3 is CASSPEGGAVGANVLTF. Written as DNA, the CDR3 is TGTGCCAGCAGCCCCGAGGGGGGGGCGGTCGGGGCCAACGTCCTGACTTTC.

This chain connects TRBV12-3 or TRBV12-4 to TRBJ2-2; 8 nucleotides align to TRBD1. The V gene end was trimmed by 5 bases and the J gene end by 6 bases; junction bases not matched to a gene: 8. The length of the CDR3 is 15 residues. The CDR3 DNA sequence: TGTGCCAGCAGTGAGGGACAGGTAGCTCCCGGGGAGCTGTTTTTT. Encoded protein: CASSEGQVAPGELFF.

The chain has TRBV4-2 and TRBJ2-1; D perhaps matches TRBD2 (6 bases). CDR1 LGHNA and CDR2 YNFKEQ come from the germline V gene. The CDR3 consists of 15 residues. The germline V and J ends were trimmed by 0 bases and 7 bases, with 13 bases remaining between them. CDR3 loop: CASSQDGRGDNEQFF. The CDR3 region has the DNA TGTGCCAGCAGCCAAGATGGGCGGGGTGATAATGAGCAGTTCTTC.

This clonotype is medium-sized within its sample. CDR3 in DNA: TGTGCCAGCAGTTTAACCGGGGCTGGGGCCAACGTCCTGACTTTC. Translation gives CASSLTGAGANVLTF. This chain uses TRBV12-3 or TRBV12-4 with TRBJ2-6; D is perhaps TRBD2 (5 bases). The CDR3 length is 15 residues. V was cut by 2 bases and J by 2 bases, with 7 bases left in between.

Within the sample, this clonotype is medium-sized. The chain links TRBV15 to TRBJ2-7, with a weak D call TRBD1 (6 bases). The CDR3 contains 14 residues. Germline V gives CDR1 LNHNV, CDR2 YYDKDF (reference sequence). Deletions cut 0 bases from V and 7 bases from J, with 13 bases between. CDR3 residues: CATSRDLARGEQYF. CDR3 coding DNA: TGTGCCACCAGCAGAGATCTGGCCAGGGGAGAGCAGTACTTC.

By share, this clonotype ranks as medium-sized. The rearrangement joins TRBV18 to TRBJ2-6; D is unclear. CDR1 and CDR2 (germline): KGHSH, LQKENI. Trimming took off 4 bases at V and 0 bases at J, with 13 bases between the two ends. This CDR3 contains 17 residues. The CDR3 here is CASSQLPTNSGANVLTF. CDR3 in DNA: TGTGCCAGCTCACAACTACCGACCAACTCTGGGGCCAACGTCCTGACTTTC.

This clonotype qualifies as medium-sized. CDR3 DNA: TGTGCCAGCAGTTACCCGTTAAACACTGAAGCTTTCTTT. Translating gives CASSYPLNTEAFF. The chain employs TRBV6-2 or TRBV6-3 and TRBJ1-1; D is ambiguous. Trimming pared 2 bases from V and 2 bases from J, leaving 6 bases between. This CDR3 has 13 residues. CDR1 and CDR2 (germline): MNHEY, SVGEGT.

This clonotype counts as medium-sized. The chain carries TRBV5-1 and TRBJ2-3; D possibly corresponds to TRBD1 (5 bases). V was clipped by 2 bases and J by 6 bases, with 16 bases between them. This CDR3 region has 15 residues. Germline-derived CDR1 and CDR2 are SGHRS and YFSETQ. The CDR3 DNA follows: TGCGCCAGCAGCTTAAAAGAACAGGCAGGCGATACGCAGTATTTT. This codes for CASSLKEQAGDTQYF.

This clonotype is medium-sized in the sample. The chain has TRBV18 and TRBJ2-1; 14 nucleotides match TRBD2. Germline-derived CDR1 and CDR2 are KGHSH and LQKENI. The CDR3 totals 16 residues. The V gene end was trimmed by 1 base and the J gene end by 9 bases; junction bases not matched to a gene: 5. The CDR3 sequence: CASSPRRTSGGSEQFF. The CDR3 bases are TGTGCCAGCTCACCACGCCGGACTAGCGGGGGGAGTGAGCAGTTCTTC.

J is TRBJ2-7 and V is TRBV18; 7 bases agree with TRBD1. The V gene's germline CDR1 is KGHSH and CDR2 LQKENI. The V gene end was trimmed by 2 bases and the J gene end by 2 bases; junction bases not matched to a gene: 3. CDR3 length: 14 amino acids. The CDR3 loop reads CASSPGTETYEQYF. CDR3 bases: TGTGCCAGCTCACCAGGGACAGAGACCTACGAGCAGTACTTC.

Judged by abundance, this clonotype is medium-sized. This chain links TRBV30 with TRBJ1-3; no clear D gene. Germline V gene lookup returns CDR1 GTSNPN and CDR2 SVGIG (reference sequence). V was trimmed by 5 bases and J by 3 bases, leaving 14 bases between them. The CDR3 contains 14 residues. CDR3 DNA sequence: TGTGCCTGGGGCGCGGGGATGAGTGGAAACACCATATATTTT. Its translation is CAWGAGMSGNTIYF.

This clonotype has just a few counts. The gene calls are TRBV14 and TRBJ2-7; 9 bases are shared with TRBD1. This CDR3 comprises 15 residues. V shed 4 bases and J 2 bases; nucleotides not matched to a gene: 6. Germline CDR1 SGHDN, CDR2 FVKESK. The CDR3, as DNA: TGTGCCAGCAGCCCGGGGACAGGGTTCACCTACGAGCAGTACTTC. The encoded protein is CASSPGTGFTYEQYF.

The chain recombines TRBV13 with TRBJ2-1, with 8 bases that match TRBD1. With 7 bases clipped from V and 5 bases from J, the junction kept 7 bases outside the gene matches. CDR1 PRHDT and CDR2 FYEKMQ come from the germline V gene (reference sequence). The CDR3 is 14 residues long. The CDR3 coding sequence is TGTGCCAGCACTTCGACAGGGGCCAACAATGAGCAGTTCTTC. Translation gives CASTSTGANNEQFF. The full variable domain, with the rest looked up from reference TRBV13 and TRBJ2-1, is AAGVIQSPRHLIKEKRETATLKCYPIPRHDTVYWYQQGPGQDPQFLISFYEKMQSDKGSIPDRFSAQQFSDYHSELNMSSLELGDSALYFCASTSTGANNEQFFGPGTRLTVL.

By its share, this clonotype is medium-sized (0.01 to 0.1%). V gene TRBV6-5 combines with J gene TRBJ1-1; tentative D call: TRBD1 (5 bases). This CDR3 spans 13 amino acids. V gave up 4 bases and J gave up 1 base, with 7 bases separating them. Germline V lookup: CDR1 MNHEY, CDR2 SVGAGI. This CDR3 is CASSLGRNTEAFF. The CDR3 nucleotides read TGTGCCAGCAGTTTGGGACGGAACACTGAAGCTTTCTTT.

This clonotype is deemed large (0.1 to 1%). The chain uses TRBV27 and TRBJ2-3; D is undetermined. V was pared by 8 bases and J by 1 base, with 7 bases between. Per germline, CDR1 MNHEY and CDR2 SMNVEV (reference sequence). The CDR3 contains 12 residues. DNA for the CDR3: TGTGCCAGCCGATACGGCACAGATACGCAGTATTTT. It translates to CASRYGTDTQYF.

By proportion, this clonotype is medium-sized. The V call is TRBV6-5, the J call TRBJ1-1; D is uncertain. The V gene lost 6 bases and the J gene lost 10 bases, with 15 bases spanning the gap. This CDR3 spans 12 amino acids. Germline V gives CDR1 MNHEY, CDR2 SVGAGI. The CDR3 sequence: CASRSGIFGAFF. The CDR3 nucleotides are TGTGCCAGCAGAAGCGGGATCTTTGGAGCTTTCTTT.

This clonotype was found a few times. V and J are TRBV30 and TRBJ1-1; D might be TRBD1 (6 bases). Germline V gene sequence: CDR1 GTSNPN, CDR2 SVGIG (reference sequence). Trimming cost V 7 bases and J 12 bases, with 21 bases left between them. The CDR3 is 12 amino acids. The CDR3 is CAFSRGEGGSFF. CDR3 coding DNA: TGTGCCTTCTCGAGGGGTGAGGGGGGGTCTTTCTTT.

By sample fraction, this clonotype is medium-sized. The J gene is TRBJ2-6, the V gene TRBV20-1; D is unclear. Germline-derived CDR1 and CDR2 are DFQATT and SNEGSKA (reference sequence). The CDR3 consists of 16 residues. V lost 8 bases, J lost 0 bases, and 17 bases lay in between. The CDR3 DNA reads TGCAGTCCCCTAGATATGGGTAACTCTGGGGCCAACGTCCTGACTTTC. Amino acid sequence: CSPLDMGNSGANVLTF.

This chain joins TRBV4-1 and TRBJ1-4; 8 nucleotides align to TRBD1. V shed 0 bases and J 7 bases; nucleotides not matched to a gene: 4. This CDR3 has 15 amino acids. Germline V gene lookup returns CDR1 MGHRA and CDR2 YSYEKL. The CDR3 protein is CASSQEGQGGEKLFF. CDR3 nucleotides: TGCGCCAGCAGCCAAGAAGGACAGGGTGGTGAAAAACTGTTTTTT.

This clonotype was observed many times. An end of the junction differs from the germline gene, which may be a read error. The V call is TRBV27, the J call TRBJ2-1, with a weak D call TRBD2 (7 bases). This CDR3 has 13 amino acids. CDR1 is MNHEY, CDR2 SMNVEV, per germline (reference sequence). CDR3 residues: CASSLSVSGGAIF. CDR3 nucleotide sequence: TGTGCCAGCAGTTTATCGGTGTCGGGGGGCGCAATCTTC.

This clonotype is labeled medium-sized (0.01 to 0.1%). The CDR3 DNA reads TGTGCCAGCAGCCTTAGCCAGGGGAGGAACACTGAAGCTTTCTTT. The encoded protein is CASSLSQGRNTEAFF. J is TRBJ1-1 and V is TRBV13; a weak D match, TRBD1 (6 bases). Germline-derived CDR1 and CDR2 are PRHDT and FYEKMQ (reference sequence). Trimming took off 5 bases at V and 1 base at J, with 14 bases between the two ends. The CDR3 runs to 15 residues.

V usage is TRBV6-6 and J usage is TRBJ1-2; 10 bases fit TRBD1. The length of the CDR3 is 15 residues. Germline V gene data show CDR1 as MNHNY and CDR2 as SVGAGI (reference sequence). The junction had 7 bases not matched to a gene; V was cut back by 4 bases and J by 5 bases. The CDR3 sequence is CASSSPGTGDYGYTF. CDR3 nucleotide sequence: TGTGCCAGCAGTTCCCCCGGGACAGGGGATTATGGCTACACCTTC.

This clonotype is judged medium-sized. The chain carries TRBV19 and TRBJ1-1, with TRBD1 as a possible D gene (6 bases). V lost 3 bases, J lost 5 bases, and 10 bases lay in between. Germline V gene sequence: CDR1 LNHDA, CDR2 SQIVND (reference sequence). The CDR3 loop spans 13 amino acids. DNA of the CDR3: TGTGCCAGTAGTATTCCAGGGGTAACTGAAGCTTTCTTT. The encoded protein is CASSIPGVTEAFF.

This clonotype was detected many times. The V and J genes are TRBV20-1 and TRBJ2-5, with unresolved D. Trimming left V 4 bases short and J 2 bases short, with 11 bases between. The CDR3 has 13 amino acids. Germline CDR1 reads DFQATT; CDR2 reads SNEGSKA (reference sequence). The chain's CDR3 is CSATSSPQETQYF. The CDR3 bases are TGCAGTGCTACGAGTAGCCCACAAGAGACCCAGTACTTC.

This clonotype is categorized as medium-sized (0.01 to 0.1%). The chain is built from TRBV6-2 or TRBV6-3 and TRBJ1-5; 8 positions match TRBD1. This CDR3 comprises 17 residues. Losses at the gene ends were 10 bases for V and 1 base for J; bases not matched to a gene: 15. Germline V gene data show CDR1 as MNHEY and CDR2 as SVGEGT. This CDR3 is CATTEPSGGMSNQPQHF. As DNA, the CDR3 is TGTGCCACCACTGAACCCTCAGGGGGCATGAGCAATCAGCCCCAGCATTTT.